One T cell receptor beta chain is described in this entry. The V gene's germline CDR1 is LNHDA and CDR2 SQIVND (reference sequence). V dropped 3 bases and J dropped 4 bases, with 6 bases sitting between them. The CDR3 consists of 12 residues. This entry is derived from a study of OX40 agonist ivuxolimab in advanced cancers. About the research overall: Hepatocellular carcinoma, melanoma, renal cell or head and neck cancer was diagnosed in the dose-escalation patients.

The protocol was immunoSEQ multiplex PCR, while the TCRdb copy is restricted to in-frame clones and leaves out a portion. The data show some 31,000 clones, about 89% seen once. The clonotype originates from an adult with an advanced solid tumor such as melanoma, head and neck, liver or kidney cancer. This chain uses TRBV19 with TRBJ1-1; D gene unclear. Sequencing was performed on CD4+ or CD8+ T cells sorted from blood, taken in a trial of the OX40 agonist ivuxolimab. The CDR3 sequence: CASSMGITEAFF. The CDR3 DNA sequence: TGTGCCAGTAGTATGGGGATCACTGAAGCTTTCTTT. Complete variable domain (other parts from reference TRBV19 and TRBJ1-1): DGGITQSPKYLFRKEGQNVTLSCEQNLNHDAMYWYRQDPGQGLRLIYYSQIVNDFQKGDIAEGYSVSREKKESFPLTVTSAQKNPTAFYLCASSMGITEAFFGQGTRLTVV.